This TCR beta chain stems from a study of blood T cells in healthy people across ages (dated by TCRdb to between 2014 and 2017). For the wider study: Template switching captured roughly one uniquely barcoded TCR beta cDNA molecule per two T cells in model experiments. The donors were divided into four age groups: young (average around 17 years), middle-aged (under 40), aged (roughly 66) and long-lived (around 80). To avoid experimental bias, donors of different ages were randomly spread across the sequencing lanes. The study analyzed two additional independent replicas of 1 million unique cDNA reads from the same blood draw for two donors, one aged 18 to 29 and one aged 80 or older. To track age-related changes in TCR beta repertoire diversity, the study relied on deep sequencing normalized with unique cDNA molecular identifiers. What the research found in general, with its limitations: Bulk unsorted PBMC profiling prevented conclusive comparison of naive and antigen-experienced compartments. Because the CMV infection status of the donors was unknown, age-related changes in expanded clonotypes may potentially have been confounded. Observed TCR beta diversity correlated strongly with the percentage of naive T cells measured by flow cytometry. As age increased, observed TCR beta diversity per million T cells dropped in a roughly linear way, and a significant reduction was already evident by age 40. Compared with the aged group, more naive CD4+ T cells, fewer expanded clones and increased TCR diversity were shown by the long-lived group, suggesting age selection. Estimates of total diversity based on one million sequenced T cells were regarded as lower bounds and as underestimates.

The CDR3 runs 13 residues from the cysteine to the phenylalanine. CDR3 DNA is the only sequence kept; it has 39 bases, read in frame from the first base. The germline V gene yields MNHEY for CDR1 and SVGAGI for CDR2. This clonotype was found a few times. It has no known antigen specificity. No clone much larger than this one lies a single base away; base qualities are absent. Donors were a few dozen systemically healthy Caucasian individuals from Russia aged 6 to 90 years. Each donor gave approximately 9.3 milliliters of peripheral blood, collected into EDTA-treated Vacutainer tubes. Ficoll-Paque density-gradient centrifugation was used to isolate PBMCs, with at least 6.5 million obtained per sample. Total RNA was extracted from PBMCs with Trizol reagent, with at least 6 micrograms obtained per sample. For every donor, flow cytometry on a PBMC aliquot measured the percentage of naive CD45RAhigh/CD27high T cells.

The library was prepared using 5' RACE. The sequencer listed for this sample is Illumina HiSeq 2500. A second PCR of roughly 7 to 11 cycles was performed with a sample-barcoded 5' primer and a J-beta primer mix. Each TCR beta cDNA molecule received a unique molecular identifier from a template-switch 5' adaptor carrying 12 random nucleotides. Each sample yielded at least 2.5 million CDR3-containing paired-end reads. The Mint cDNA synthesis kit, primed by a TRBC-specific oligonucleotide, was used to synthesize first-strand cDNA from all RNA. Following uracil-DNA glycosylase treatment, all cDNA underwent a first 18-cycle PCR with the universal primers M1SS and BC2_uni_R. In the authors' own workflow: For normalization, 1 million high-quality reads, each with a distinct molecular identifier, were randomly selected from each sample. Instead of being binned into consensus sequences, reads with shared molecular identifiers were discarded. MiTCR, set to a Q25 quality threshold and the strictest error-elimination algorithm, was used for CDR3 identification, clonotype clustering and error correction. A nonparametric unseen species model using Euler transformation provided a lower-bound estimate of total TCR beta diversity. The public reads were reanalyzed by TCRdb: fastp trimming at Q25, MiXCR alignment, in-frame beta chains only. Every CDR3 protein is listed once, alongside the most common genes and DNA of its rows. The V and J calls come from TCRdb's annotation, not from the publication. This sample holds around 1.5 million distinct CDR3 sequences; approximately 60% were observed only once. The ten largest make up roughly 6.3% of the sample.

Specimen: blood. This receptor was identified in a young man in good health. The sequence joins TRBV6-5 to TRBJ2-5, with the D gene call left open. The J call could be wrong; TRBJ2-7 is a better fit for the DNA end. CDR3 reads: CATRPVVLHEQYF. Here is the DNA: TGTGCCACTCGTCCAGTGGTTCTACACGAGCAGTACTTC.